This T cell receptor (beta chain) was sequenced during a study of post-analysis software for immune sequencing data. Sequencing libraries made from TCR beta cDNA carried unique molecular identifiers. T cells numbering about 0.85 to 11 million yielded cDNA molecules that totaled roughly 500,000. A single record per CDR3 protein comes from TCRdb applying MiXCR to the PCR reads. The data show hundreds of thousands of distinct CDR3 sequences, roughly 50% seen once. In regard to this clonotype: What it binds is not known.

Study conclusions and caveats: Strong same-batch co-clustering of samples appeared with F measure clustering. Versus controls, multiple sclerosis patients showed significantly lower diversity (normalized Chao1).

Input material: blood. The origin of this receptor is a girl aged 5-17 years with multiple sclerosis.

The CDR3 nucleotides read TGTGCCAGCAGCCGCTGGAGGGAAGGTCAGCCCCAGCATTTT. Its translation: CASSRWREGQPQHF. The chain employs TRBV3-1 and TRBJ1-5, with unresolved D. The germline CDR1 and CDR2 sequences are LGHDT and YNNKEL (reference sequence). This CDR3 comprises 14 residues. Trimming left V 4 bases short and J 6 bases short, with 13 bases between.